The 19 T cell receptor beta chains listed next were all sequenced from one sample in a study of T cell repertoires in aging, cancer and after chemotherapy. Rearranged V-D-J TRB sequences were amplified with a mixed TRB-A/B primer pool. TCRdb reanalysed the multiplex PCR reads using MiXCR and keeps one entry per CDR3 protein. The table includes 9,000 to 10,000 distinct CDR3 sequences, roughly 24% detected once. TCR beta rearrangements were amplified from peripheral blood genomic DNA. Sequencing input: blood. All receptors derive from a human donor in good health.

By share, this clonotype counts as medium-sized (0.01 to 0.1%). The V gene is TRBV27, the J gene TRBJ2-7; D gene ambiguous. The CDR3 covers 13 residues. V was trimmed by 5 bases and J by 0 bases, leaving 8 bases between them. Germline CDR1 is MNHEY and CDR2 is SMNVEV (reference sequence). The CDR3 loop reads CASSPGYSYEQYF. DNA for the CDR3: TGTGCCAGCAGTCCCGGATACTCCTACGAGCAGTACTTC.

This clonotype was seen just once. CDR3 residues: CASSAPDTQYF. The DNA for the CDR3 is TGTGCCAGCAGTGCGCCCGATACGCAGTATTTT. The chain links TRBV28 to TRBJ2-3, with no clear D. Germline V gene sequence: CDR1 MDHEN, CDR2 SYDVKM. V was pared by 5 bases and J by 6 bases, with 6 bases between. The CDR3 totals 11 residues.

Judged by abundance, this clonotype is medium-sized. The rearrangement uses TRBV6-4 and TRBJ1-2; D possibly corresponds to TRBD1 (6 bases). CDR1 MRHNA and CDR2 SNTAGT come from the germline V gene. The CDR3 has 15 amino acids. Deletions cut 3 bases from V and 0 bases from J, with 11 bases between. The CDR3, as DNA: TGTGCCAGCAGTGAAGGGGGGGCCACTAACTATGGCTACACCTTC. This sequence encodes CASSEGGATNYGYTF.

This clonotype was detected a few times. The chain joins TRBV7-3 to TRBJ1-1; tentatively, D is TRBD1 (5 bases). Per the germline V gene, CDR1 is SGHTA and CDR2 is FQGTGA. V was clipped by 5 bases and J by 3 bases, with 16 bases between them. The CDR3 runs 15 residues. The CDR3 DNA reads as TGTGCCAGCAGCCTCAACGGGGGGAGGGACACTGAAGCTTTCTTT. Protein product: CASSLNGGRDTEAFF.

This clonotype was seen only a few times. This chain connects TRBV5-1 to TRBJ2-1, with no clear D. The CDR3 covers 12 residues. The ends were cut back, 1 base at V and 3 bases at J, with 2 bases in the middle. Germline-derived CDR1 and CDR2 are SGHRS and YFSETQ. The CDR3 loop is CASSLSYNEQFF. CDR3 DNA sequence: TGCGCCAGCAGCTTGAGCTACAATGAGCAGTTCTTC.

This clonotype was observed a few times. CDR3 bases: TGTGCCAGCAGTTACTCCAGACAGGGGGGTCTCAGCATCCACTATACCCCGGATTCACCCCTCCACTTT. It encodes CASSYSRQGGLSIHYTPDSPLHF. The gene calls are TRBV6-2 or TRBV6-3 and TRBJ1-6; TRBD1 matches at 9 bases. This CDR3 spans 23 amino acids. Germline V gene lookup returns CDR1 MNHEY and CDR2 SVGEGT. V lost 0 bases and J lost 8; bases outside the gene matches: 26.

This clonotype rates as medium-sized. The chain carries TRBV19 and TRBJ2-1, with D unclear. Germline V gives CDR1 LNHDA, CDR2 SQIVND (reference sequence). The V and J ends lost 4 bases and 4 bases respectively, with 14 bases between them. The CDR3 runs 15 residues. The CDR3 loop is CASSSPGGLYNEQFF. In DNA form, the CDR3 reads TGTGCCAGTAGTAGTCCAGGTGGCCTGTACAATGAGCAGTTCTTC.

Notes on this clonotype: The germline gene is not matched at one end of the junction; a read error may be the cause. V and J are TRBV19 and TRBJ2-1; D is possibly TRBD1 (6 bases). Germline lookup yields CDR1 LNHDA and CDR2 SQIVND (reference sequence). The CDR3 covers 14 residues. The CDR3 region is CTSAQGGSYNEQFF. The CDR3 nucleotides are TGTACCAGCGCACAGGGTGGGTCCTACAATGAGCAGTTCTTC.

The gene calls are TRBV28 and TRBJ1-1; TRBD1 is a possible D gene (5 bases). The CDR3 totals 10 residues. Germline values: CDR1 MDHEN, CDR2 SYDVKM. Trimming removed 8 bases from V and 4 bases from J, with 5 bases in between. CDR3 region: CASGGTEAFF. The CDR3, as DNA: TGTGCCAGCGGGGGCACTGAAGCTTTCTTT.

The V gene is TRBV12-3 or TRBV12-4, the J gene TRBJ2-7; 12 positions match TRBD1. The CDR3 consists of 15 residues. J gave up 3 bases and V 6 bases, and 6 bases lay outside the gene matches. The CDR3 reads CASSRGQGAFYEQYF. CDR3 nucleotide sequence: TGTGCCAGCAGCCGGGGACAGGGGGCGTTCTACGAGCAGTACTTC.

This clonotype is medium-sized (0.01 to 0.1%) within its sample. The chain has TRBV28 and TRBJ1-2; D remains unclear. This CDR3 has 13 residues. Per the germline V gene, CDR1 is MDHEN and CDR2 is SYDVKM. The V end was cut by 7 bases, the J end by 7 bases, with 16 bases between. The CDR3 coding sequence is TGTGCCAGCACTATGCCTGGGAGTGGTGGCTACACCTTC. Its protein is CASTMPGSGGYTF.

On this clonotype: Being one base from a much bigger clone, this may be a read error. J is TRBJ1-6 and V is TRBV7-9; D is uncertain. The CDR3 covers 14 residues. Trimming stripped 3 bases from V and 11 bases from J, with 14 bases between. Germline V gene lookup returns CDR1 SEHNR and CDR2 FQNEAQ (reference sequence). This CDR3 reads CASSLGSENPPLHF. The DNA of the CDR3 is TGTGCCAGCAGCTTGGGTTCGGAGAATCCACCCCTCCACTTT.

This clonotype counts as medium-sized. The CDR3 region is CSARQAKAQVGGYTF. CDR3 DNA: TGCAGTGCTAGACAGGCCAAGGCGCAAGTTGGGGGCTACACCTTC. This sequence joins TRBV20-1 and TRBJ1-2, with D unresolved. The V gene's germline CDR1 is DFQATT and CDR2 SNEGSKA (reference sequence). CDR3 length: 15 amino acids. V was shortened by 2 bases and J by 8 bases, with 21 bases between the two germline ends.

This clonotype is medium-sized. The chain joins TRBV27 to TRBJ1-2, with D possibly matching TRBD1 (5 bases). The CDR3 consists of 16 residues. The germline V gene has CDR1 MNHEY and CDR2 SMNVEV (reference sequence). V was trimmed by 2 bases and J by 1 base, leaving 14 bases between them. The CDR3 DNA reads TGTGCCAGCAGTTTAGGTCCAGGGAACCGTAACTATGGCTACACCTTC. It codes for CASSLGPGNRNYGYTF.

The rearrangement uses TRBV28 and TRBJ2-3; possible D gene TRBD1, 5 bases. V gave up 4 bases and J gave up 4 bases, with 12 bases separating them. The CDR3 has 14 amino acids. Germline CDR1 MDHEN, CDR2 SYDVKM. In nucleotides, the CDR3 is TGTGCCAGCAGTTCCGACAGTCATTCAGATACGCAGTATTTT. Its protein is CASSSDSHSDTQYF.

J is TRBJ1-2 and V is TRBV7-2; 8 bases align to TRBD1. The CDR3 contains 12 residues. The V gene end was trimmed by 11 bases and the J gene end by 6 bases; junction bases not matched to a gene: 8. The germline V gene has CDR1 SGHTA and CDR2 FQGNSA. The DNA of the CDR3 is TGTGCCCAGGCGGACAGGGCCCATGGCTACACCTTC. Its translation is CAQADRAHGYTF.

This clonotype is classed as medium-sized. The J gene is TRBJ1-4, the V gene TRBV20-1; D unclear. The germline gives CDR1 DFQATT, CDR2 SNEGSKA (reference sequence). The CDR3 has 13 residues. CDR3 sequence: CGIRGRTNEKLFF. For the CDR3, the DNA is TGCGGGATTCGAGGTCGCACTAATGAAAAACTGTTTTTT.

The chain employs TRBV19 and TRBJ2-5; TRBD1 is a possible D gene (6 bases). Germline V gene sequence: CDR1 LNHDA, CDR2 SQIVND (reference sequence). V was trimmed by 6 bases and J by 5 bases, leaving 19 bases between them. The CDR3 loop spans 15 amino acids. CDR3 sequence (DNA): TGTGCCAGTAGCTCAACCCAGGGGCTTAAGGAGACCCAGTACTTC. Its translation is CASSSTQGLKETQYF.

Comment on this clonotype: The junction departs from germline at one end; a sequencing error may be responsible. The chain's CDR3 is CARSDGTAINQPQHF. The CDR3 coding sequence is TGTGCCAGAAGCGATGGGACGGCGATCAATCAGCCCCAGCATTTT. The genes are TRBV5-1 and TRBJ1-5, with a possible D match to TRBD1 (5 bases). CDR3 length equals 15 residues. Germline lookup yields CDR1 SGHRS and CDR2 YFSETQ.